Listed below are T cell receptor beta chains from one sample, sequenced in a study of CD8 T cells in Susac syndrome. TCRdb redid the calling of the immunoSEQ multiplex PCR reads with MiXCR, one entry per CDR3 protein. The sample shows about 120,000 distinct CDR3 sequences, under 95% of them seen only once. Input material: CD8+ T cells from PBMCs. These receptors all stem from a human donor in good health. The CDR3 runs from the conserved cysteine through the conserved F or W. The order of the fields is V gene, J gene, D gene, clone size, CDR3 DNA, CDR3 protein. The D gene is left open where the match is weak. Size tells how often a clone was seen (once, few, many) or the class of an expanded clone, and some rows leave it out.

V gene: TRBV5-1
J gene: TRBJ1-3
D gene: .
clone size: .
CDR3 DNA: TGCGCCAGCAGCCCGTCCGACGCTGCTGGAAACACCATATATTTT
CDR3 protein: CASSPSDAAGNTIYF

V gene: TRBV20-1
J gene: TRBJ2-2
D gene: .
clone size: .
CDR3 DNA: TGCAGTGCGCCCACCGGGAGTACCGGGGAGCTGTTTTTT
CDR3 protein: CSAPTGSTGELFF

V gene: TRBV7-8
J gene: TRBJ1-1
D gene: .
clone size: .
CDR3 DNA: TGTGCCAGCAGCGCCACAGGGAACACTGAAGCTTTCTTT
CDR3 protein: CASSATGNTEAFF

V gene: TRBV9
J gene: TRBJ1-2
D gene: .
clone size: .
CDR3 DNA: TGTGCCAGCAGCGGCGGGCCTCCGGGCTACACCTTC
CDR3 protein: CASSGGPPGYTF

V gene: TRBV7-2
J gene: TRBJ2-7
D gene: .
clone size: .
CDR3 DNA: TGTGCCAGCAGCTTGATTCTCCGACACGAGCAGTACTTC
CDR3 protein: CASSLILRHEQYF

V gene: TRBV20-1
J gene: TRBJ1-2
D gene: TRBD1
clone size: .
CDR3 DNA: TGCAGTGCTAGAGAGACAGGGGGCTATGGCTACACCTTC
CDR3 protein: CSARETGGYGYTF

V gene: TRBV20-1
J gene: TRBJ1-2
D gene: .
clone size: few
CDR3 DNA: TGCAGTGCTGATAGTTTACCGGGACAAAGGGGATCAGTAAGCGATGGCTACACCTTC
CDR3 protein: CSADSLPGQRGSVSDGYTF

V gene: TRBV19
J gene: TRBJ1-1
D gene: .
clone size: .
CDR3 DNA: TGTGCCAGTAGTCTACGCGAGACAGTCGAGCCTGAAGCTTTCTTT
CDR3 protein: CASSLRETVEPEAFF

V gene: TRBV14
J gene: TRBJ2-2
D gene: .
clone size: .
CDR3 DNA: TGTGCCAGCAGCTGGAGGGCGGGAAACACCGGGGAGCTGTTTTTT
CDR3 protein: CASSWRAGNTGELFF

V gene: TRBV18
J gene: TRBJ2-1
D gene: .
clone size: .
CDR3 DNA: TGTGCCAGCTCCTTCACCACGGGGCAGGACAATGAGCAGTTCTTC
CDR3 protein: CASSFTTGQDNEQFF

V gene: TRBV5-6
J gene: TRBJ2-3
D gene: TRBD2
clone size: .
CDR3 DNA: TGTGCCAGCAGCTTGGCGGGAGGGCCCGCAGATACGCAGTATTTT
CDR3 protein: CASSLAGGPADTQYF

V gene: TRBV19
J gene: TRBJ1-2
D gene: .
clone size: .
CDR3 DNA: TGTGCCAGTACCCCCCCGGGTCCCTACTGGAGTGGCTACACCTTC
CDR3 protein: CASTPPGPYWSGYTF